Included here is one TCR beta chain sequence, with context. This specimen comes from a study of blood T cell repertoires in COVID-19. Looking at the study overall: In each case, the material was cDNA or gDNA derived from T cells, B-cell-depleted T cells, or PBMCs.

The CDR3 runs to 18 residues. Germline V gene lookup returns CDR1 KGHDR and CDR2 SFDVKD. V dropped 4 bases and J dropped 6 bases, with 24 bases sitting between them. Repertoires were generated with immunoSEQ multiplex PCR, while TCRdb's copy carries only in-frame clones and drops some. The table includes roughly 43,000 clones, roughly 84% detected once. Sequencing input: peripheral blood. The V call is TRBV24-1, the J call TRBJ2-1; possibly TRBD2 for D (6 bases). The origin of this receptor is a woman in her 70s with acute or convalescent COVID-19. The DNA for the CDR3 is TGTGCCACCAGTGACCCCGGGGTTGACGGGGGTAGATCCAATGAGCAGTTCTTC. As protein: CATSDPGVDGGRSNEQFF.